The 12 T cell receptor beta chains below come from one sample, sequenced in a study of cytomegalovirus exposure and HLA in healthy donors. 13 Jbeta primers and 60 Vbeta primers were used for the PCR. This table comes from immunoSEQ multiplex PCR, and its TCRdb copy is limited to in-frame clones, with some not included. The sample consists of 150,000 to 200,000 clones, roughly four fifths of them appearing once. The sample was PBMCs. The receptors were gathered from a woman aged 25 to 39 in good health and CMV-seronegative.

The V call is TRBV2, the J call TRBJ2-1; D gene uncertain. The CDR3 covers 11 residues. Germline CDR1 reads SNHLY; CDR2 reads FYNNEI. V lost 1 base and J lost 9, with 4 bases in between. DNA for the CDR3: TGTGCCAGCAGTGAAGAGCTTGAGCAGTTCTTC. This encodes CASSEELEQFF.

The CDR3 reads CASSRTGANEKLFF. The CDR3 DNA is TGTGCCAGCAGCCGGACAGGGGCTAATGAAAAACTGTTTTTT. This chain uses TRBV7-9 with TRBJ1-4; 9 positions agree with TRBD1. Germline V gives CDR1 SEHNR, CDR2 FQNEAQ (reference sequence). V dropped 5 bases and J dropped 3; count of bases not matched to a gene: 1. This CDR3 is built from 14 residues.

The chain employs TRBV28 and TRBJ2-7; TRBD1 is a possible D gene (5 bases). CDR3 size: 19 residues. Germline CDR1 and CDR2: MDHEN and SYDVKM. Trimming pared 0 bases from V and 2 bases from J, leaving 23 bases between. CDR3 in amino acids: CASSLWSGPTLFPTYEQYF. In nucleotides, the CDR3 is TGTGCCAGCAGTTTATGGTCAGGGCCGACCCTATTTCCAACCTACGAGCAGTACTTC.

This clone was observed once. The chain has TRBV7-2 and TRBJ1-5; 7 positions match TRBD1. CDR3 length equals 15 residues. Germline CDR1 SGHTA, CDR2 FQGNSA. The V gene end was trimmed by 1 base and the J gene end by 4 bases; junction bases not matched to a gene: 4. The CDR3 region has the DNA TGTGCCAGCAGCTTAGAAGGGACAGTGAATCAGCCCCAGCATTTT. Translated, it gives CASSLEGTVNQPQHF.

The chain couples TRBV18 to TRBJ1-6; TRBD1 aligns across 7 bases. CDR1 is KGHSH and CDR2 is LQKENI in the germline V gene. The V segment lost 4 bases and the J segment 5 bases; nucleotides outside the gene matches: 2. The CDR3 has 14 amino acids. CDR3 sequence (DNA): TGTGCCAGCTCACAGGACAGGAATAATTCACCCCTCCACTTT. Its protein product is CASSQDRNNSPLHF.

This clone was detected a few times. This chain links TRBV2 with TRBJ1-6; D is unresolved. Germline V gene data show CDR1 as SNHLY and CDR2 as FYNNEI. V was shortened by 3 bases and J by 0 bases, with 9 bases between the two germline ends. The length of the CDR3 is 16 residues. CDR3 coding DNA: TGTGCCAGCAGTGAGAGGCAGAGCTCCTATAATTCACCCCTCCACTTT. As protein: CASSERQSSYNSPLHF.

In regard to this clone: At one boundary the junction diverges from the germline segment, which might be a read error. The V gene is TRBV6-6, the J gene TRBJ2-4; TRBD1 agrees at 10 bases. Germline V gene lookup returns CDR1 MNHNY and CDR2 SVGAGI (reference sequence). The CDR3 consists of 14 residues. This CDR3 reads CASITGTGVNSQYF. The CDR3 DNA reads TGTGCCAGCATTACCGGGACAGGGGTGAACAGTCAGTACTTC.

The V and J genes are TRBV28 and TRBJ1-4; D not resolved. The CDR3 loop spans 13 amino acids. Germline-derived CDR1 and CDR2 are MDHEN and SYDVKM. The germline V and J ends were trimmed by 8 bases and 5 bases, with 12 bases remaining between them. In DNA, the CDR3 is TGTGCCAGCCGGAGCCGGATAAATGAAAAACTGTTTTTT. Encoded protein: CASRSRINEKLFF.

V gene TRBV23-1 combines with J gene TRBJ2-6; D call uncertain. TRBV23-1 is an open reading frame whose function is uncertain. V lost 4 bases and J 0 bases, leaving 10 bases between the germline ends. The CDR3 totals 16 residues. CDR3: CASSPPPGSGANVLTF. The CDR3 DNA is TGCGCCAGCAGTCCCCCCCCGGGCTCTGGGGCCAACGTCCTGACTTTC.

The chain uses TRBV4-1 and TRBJ1-2, with unresolved D. Deletions cut 1 base from V and 8 bases from J, with 11 bases between. This CDR3 spans 13 amino acids. Germline loops: CDR1 MGHRA, CDR2 YSYEKL. The CDR3 reads CASSQVQLTGYTF. The CDR3 DNA follows: TGCGCCAGCAGCCAAGTACAGCTTACCGGCTACACCTTC.

The chain joins TRBV7-9 to TRBJ2-7; TRBD2 aligns across 9 bases. Germline trimming cut 5 bases from V and 3 bases from J; bases unmatched to any gene: 8. This CDR3 has 15 residues. CDR1 SEHNR and CDR2 FQNEAQ come from the germline V gene (reference sequence). Here the CDR3 DNA reads TGTGCCAGCAGCCCCAAGGGACTAGCTCTCTACGAGCAGTACTTC. The encoded protein is CASSPKGLALYEQYF. The full variable domain, its missing parts supplied by reference TRBV7-9 and TRBJ2-7, is DTGVSQNPRHKITKRGQNVTFRCDPISEHNRLYWYRQTLGQGPEFLTYFQNEAQLEKSRLLSDRFSAERPKGSFSTLEIQRTEQGDSAMYLCASSPKGLALYEQYFGPGTRLTVT.

The chain joins TRBV19 to TRBJ2-7; TRBD2 matches at 12 bases. Germline V gene sequence: CDR1 LNHDA, CDR2 SQIVND (reference sequence). The CDR3 spans 17 residues. V was pared by 4 bases and J by 4 bases, with 11 bases of the junction left unmatched. This CDR3 is CASSNPHGTSGLYEQYF. The CDR3 DNA reads as TGTGCCAGTAGTAATCCCCATGGGACTAGCGGGCTTTACGAGCAGTACTTC.